Below are 27 T cell receptor beta chains sequenced from a single sample in a study of identical twins. Each CDR3 protein gets one entry after TCRdb re-called the 5' RACE reads with MiXCR. The sample consists of about 340,000 distinct CDR3 sequences, more than 9% of them appearing once. These data were likewise used in another study, on yellow fever vaccine responses in identical twins.

The specimen was CD8+ T cells sorted from blood. Receptors originate from a woman in her late teens or twenties in good health.

The sample holds many counts of this clonotype. The chain couples TRBV7-2 to TRBJ2-3, with D tentatively TRBD2 (6 bases). Trimming took 5 bases from V and 2 from J, leaving 20 bases between them. CDR3 size: 17 residues. CDR1 SGHTA and CDR2 FQGNSA come from the germline V gene. As DNA, the CDR3 is TGTGCCAGCAGCCCACGGGGGTGGACAAGCGACACAGATACGCAGTATTTT. Amino acid sequence: CASSPRGWTSDTDTQYF.

This clonotype appeared many times. This chain joins TRBV4-1 and TRBJ1-6; D is unclear. The CDR3 consists of 14 residues. Germline assignment: CDR1 MGHRA and CDR2 YSYEKL. V was clipped by 1 base and J by 3 bases, with 4 bases between them. The CDR3 DNA reads as TGCGCCAGCAGCCAAGGGGACTATAATTCACCCCTCCACTTT. Amino acid sequence: CASSQGDYNSPLHF.

There are a few counts of this clonotype. The J gene is TRBJ1-5, the V gene TRBV18, with D perhaps matching TRBD1 (6 bases). CDR1 and CDR2 (germline): KGHSH, LQKENI. The ends were cut back, 6 bases at V and 5 bases at J, with 14 bases in the middle. The CDR3 sequence is 14 residues long. CDR3 region: CASSRGTLDQPQHF. The CDR3 nucleotides are TGTGCCAGCTCCCGCGGGACACTGGATCAGCCCCAGCATTTT.

This clonotype came up a few times. The DNA for the CDR3 is TGTGCCAGCAGTCTGACTAGCGGGAGCGAGCAGTTCTTC. It encodes CASSLTSGSEQFF. The chain combines TRBV27 with TRBJ2-1; 12 bases agree with TRBD2. V was pared by 5 bases and J by 10 bases, with 3 bases of the junction left unmatched. The CDR3 sequence is 13 residues long. The germline V gene encodes CDR1 MNHEY and CDR2 SMNVEV (reference sequence).

A few counts support this clonotype. The chain joins TRBV11-2 to TRBJ2-3; TRBD1 agrees at 8 bases. Trimming cost V 10 bases and J 3 bases; bases outside gene matches: 12. There are 15 residues in the CDR3. The V gene's germline CDR1 is SGHAT and CDR2 FQNNGV. The CDR3 sequence: CAILPPGQGTDTQYF. The DNA for the CDR3 is TGTGCCATCCTACCTCCCGGACAGGGAACAGATACGCAGTATTTT.

The chain uses TRBV6-5 and TRBJ2-3, with a possible D match to TRBD2 (5 bases). Between the trimmed V and J ends, which lost 4 bases and 3 bases, there was a span of 17 bases. Looked up from germline, CDR1 is MNHEY and CDR2 is SVGAGI. The CDR3 consists of 16 residues. As DNA, the CDR3 is TGTGCCAGCAGTTCCGGTCGCGGGTTGTCGACAGATACGCAGTATTTT. Translated: CASSSGRGLSTDTQYF.

V and J are TRBV24-1 and TRBJ2-2, with 10 bases lining up with TRBD1. CDR3 length: 19 amino acids. Looked up from germline, CDR1 is KGHDR and CDR2 is SFDVKD. V lost 4 bases, J lost 4 bases, and 14 bases stayed unmatched. CDR3 in DNA: TGTGCCACCAGTGACTCAATACTACCGGGACAGGGGAGCACCGGGGAGCTGTTTTTT. This sequence encodes CATSDSILPGQGSTGELFF.

This clonotype was observed a handful of times. This chain connects TRBV2 to TRBJ2-3; D may match TRBD1 or TRBD2 (6 bases each). There are 16 residues in the CDR3. V lost 4 bases to trimming and J lost 0 bases, with 14 bases between them. Per germline, CDR1 SNHLY and CDR2 FYNNEI. CDR3 residues: CASSGAGGGSTDTQYF. CDR3 sequence (DNA): TGTGCCAGCAGTGGGGCTGGAGGGGGTAGCACAGATACGCAGTATTTT.

This clonotype was observed a few times. The genes are TRBV7-6 and TRBJ2-1; 11 positions match TRBD2. V shed 5 bases and J 4 bases; nucleotides not matched to a gene: 4. CDR1 and CDR2 (germline): SGHVS, FNYEAQ. This CDR3 contains 15 residues. CDR3 protein: CASSPTSGMYNEQFF. The CDR3 DNA reads TGTGCCAGCAGCCCGACTAGCGGGATGTACAATGAGCAGTTCTTC.

Here the CDR3 reads CASSQEALGQTNSPLHF. CDR3 DNA: TGCGCCAGCAGCCAAGAAGCTTTGGGACAGACAAATTCACCCCTCCACTTT. This rearrangement joins TRBV4-1 to TRBJ1-6; 7 bases agree with TRBD1. CDR3 size: 17 residues. Trimming cost V 0 bases and J 7 bases; bases outside gene matches: 9. Germline loops: CDR1 MGHRA, CDR2 YSYEKL.

This clonotype was detected a few times. This chain's CDR3 is CASRRIAGKDTQYF. CDR3 nucleotide sequence: TGTGCCAGCAGACGGATAGCGGGGAAAGATACGCAGTATTTT. The V and J genes are TRBV27 and TRBJ2-3, with 8 bases lining up with TRBD2. Germline-derived CDR1 and CDR2 are MNHEY and SMNVEV (reference sequence). The CDR3 is 14 amino acids. Trimming took 6 bases from V and 5 from J; bases not matched to a gene: 7.

This clonotype was seen repeatedly, ten times or more. The chain carries TRBV2 and TRBJ2-7; D gene uncertain. In germline, CDR1 is SNHLY, CDR2 FYNNEI. V gave up 6 bases and J gave up 3 bases, with 9 bases separating them. The CDR3 covers 12 residues. This CDR3 reads CASRGSYYEQYF. The CDR3, as DNA: TGTGCCAGCAGGGGCTCCTACTACGAGCAGTACTTC.

The sample holds a few counts of this clonotype. V and J are TRBV20-1 and TRBJ1-1; D gene unclear. The V end lost 0 bases, the J end lost 6 bases, and 5 bases lay between the germline ends. CDR3 length: 11 residues. Germline CDR1 DFQATT, CDR2 SNEGSKA (reference sequence). The CDR3 protein is CSARDMAEAFF. The CDR3 nucleotides read TGCAGTGCTAGAGACATGGCTGAAGCTTTCTTT.

In this sample, this clonotype turned up a few times. This chain joins TRBV27 and TRBJ2-1; TRBD2 might be the D (5 bases). V was pared by 2 bases and J by 6 bases, with 11 bases between. The CDR3 runs 14 residues. Per germline, CDR1 MNHEY and CDR2 SMNVEV (reference sequence). The CDR3 nucleotides are TGTGCCAGCAGTTTACCCGGGAAGTCCAATGAGCAGTTCTTC. This sequence encodes CASSLPGKSNEQFF.

The chain carries TRBV7-6 and TRBJ2-3; the match to TRBD1 covers 11 bases. The CDR3 is made up of 15 amino acids. Germline lookup yields CDR1 SGHVS and CDR2 FNYEAQ. J was trimmed by 3 bases and V by 5 bases; bases with no gene match: 4. The CDR3 DNA is TGTGCCAGCAGCACCGGACAGGGGGCGACAGATACGCAGTATTTT. This encodes CASSTGQGATDTQYF.

This clonotype was observed a handful of times. This sequence joins TRBV20-1 and TRBJ2-7; 7 nucleotides match TRBD1. The CDR3 runs 14 residues. J gave up 6 bases and V 5 bases, and 13 bases lay outside the gene matches. CDR1 and CDR2 from the germline V gene are DFQATT and SNEGSKA (reference sequence). The CDR3, as DNA: TGCAGTGCTTTACATAGAGGGGGCCAGGGCGAGCAGTACGTC. It codes for CSALHRGGQGEQYV.

This clonotype was found a few times. The CDR3 region has the DNA TGTGCCAGCAGCTTCGGCGGGGGGCACCCCTACGAGCAGTACGTC. Translation gives CASSFGGGHPYEQYV. The rearrangement uses TRBV5-6 and TRBJ2-7, with 8 nucleotides matching TRBD2. V was pared by 2 bases and J by 2 bases, with 6 bases of the junction left unmatched. CDR1 SGHDT and CDR2 YYEEEE come from the germline V gene. The CDR3 runs 15 residues.

The chain carries TRBV7-2 and TRBJ2-7, with TRBD2 as a possible D gene (6 bases). The CDR3 is made up of 13 amino acids. Trimming removed 1 base from V and 7 bases from J, with 11 bases in between. Germline CDR1 reads SGHTA; CDR2 reads FQGNSA. The CDR3 here is CASSLVFAGEQYV. CDR3 in DNA: TGTGCCAGCAGCTTAGTTTTTGCGGGGGAGCAGTACGTC.

The genes are TRBV6-1 and TRBJ1-2, with D perhaps TRBD1 (5 bases). The CDR3 contains 14 residues. V lost 6 bases, J lost 7 bases, and 18 bases lay in between. Germline CDR1 and CDR2: MNHNS and SASEGT. CDR3 amino acids: CASSPLQASRGYTF. CDR3 coding DNA: TGTGCCAGCAGCCCCCTACAGGCCTCCCGTGGCTACACCTTC.

This clonotype was detected only a few times. This rearrangement joins TRBV7-9 to TRBJ2-2, with D perhaps matching TRBD2 (5 bases). V shed 6 bases and J shed 6 bases, with 17 bases lying between them. This CDR3 is built from 15 residues. Germline-derived CDR1 and CDR2 are SEHNR and FQNEAQ (reference sequence). This CDR3 reads CASSHKATKAGELFF. CDR3 DNA sequence: TGTGCCAGCAGTCACAAGGCGACTAAAGCCGGGGAGCTGTTTTTT.

This clonotype came up many times. The V call is TRBV12-3 or TRBV12-4, the J call TRBJ1-2; tentatively, D is TRBD1 (6 bases). The V and J ends lost 10 bases and 8 bases respectively, with 20 bases between them. The CDR3 is 13 amino acids. In DNA form, the CDR3 reads TGTGCCACAAGACTGCCAGGGGCGGTAGGCTACACCTTC. Translated, it gives CATRLPGAVGYTF.

A few counts support this clonotype. The rearrangement uses TRBV5-6 and TRBJ1-1; the match to TRBD1 covers 8 bases. Per the germline V gene, CDR1 is SGHDT and CDR2 is YYEEEE. This CDR3 region has 16 residues. V dropped 6 bases and J dropped 1; count of bases not matched to a gene: 11. In nucleotides, the CDR3 is TGTGCCAGCATCGATACAGGGGGACCTTGGAACACTGAAGCTTTCTTT. It specifies CASIDTGGPWNTEAFF.

The table lists this clonotype with many counts. The chain has TRBV12-3 or TRBV12-4 and TRBJ2-7, with 9 positions matching TRBD2. The J segment lost 7 bases and the V segment lost 3 bases, leaving 10 bases of the junction unmatched. The CDR3 totals 15 residues. This CDR3 reads CASSLPSGGREEQYV. CDR3 bases: TGTGCCAGCAGTTTGCCCAGCGGGGGGCGGGAGGAGCAGTACGTC.

This clonotype was counted between two and nine times. CDR3 region: CASSLWSAGELFF. The CDR3 DNA reads as TGTGCCAGCAGCTTATGGTCTGCCGGGGAGCTGTTTTTT. The V and J genes are TRBV11-3 and TRBJ2-2; D unclear. V gave up 2 bases and J gave up 6 bases, with 7 bases separating them. Looked up from germline, CDR1 is SGHNT and CDR2 is YENEEA. There are 13 residues in the CDR3. Together with reference TRBV11-3 and TRBJ2-2, the CDR3 gives the full variable domain: EAGVVQSPRYKIIEKKQPVAFWCNPISGHNTLYWYLQNLGQGPELLIRYENEEAVDDSQLPKDRFSAERLKGVDSTLKIQPAELGDSAVYLCASSLWSAGELFFGEGSRLTVL.

This sequence joins TRBV7-2 and TRBJ2-1, with 9 bases that match TRBD1. Germline trimming cut 5 bases from V and 8 bases from J; bases unmatched to any gene: 7. The germline CDR1 and CDR2 sequences are SGHTA and FQGNSA. The CDR3 length is 14 residues. CDR3 sequence: CASSPRDREHEQFF. CDR3 sequence (DNA): TGTGCCAGCAGCCCCCGGGACAGGGAACATGAGCAGTTCTTC.

This clonotype was counted only a few times. This sequence joins TRBV12-3 or TRBV12-4 and TRBJ2-3, with 12 bases identical to TRBD2. Germline trimming cut 1 base from V and 7 bases from J; bases unmatched to any gene: 6. The CDR3 spans 16 residues. The CDR3 here is CASSLVTSGRPYTQYF. As DNA, the CDR3 is TGTGCCAGCAGTTTAGTCACTAGCGGGAGGCCGTATACGCAGTATTTT.

This clonotype was picked up many times. The chain carries TRBV7-9 and TRBJ2-7; possibly TRBD1 for D (5 bases). The V end was cut by 4 bases, the J end by 4 bases, with 17 bases between. Germline CDR1 reads SEHNR; CDR2 reads FQNEAQ (reference sequence). This CDR3 has 15 amino acids. The CDR3: CASSSGAANLYEQYV. The CDR3 DNA reads as TGTGCCAGCAGCTCTGGGGCAGCAAACCTTTACGAGCAGTACGTC.